The 19 T cell receptor beta chains listed next were all sequenced from one sample in a study of cytomegalovirus exposure and HLA in healthy donors. PCR involved 60 Vbeta and 13 Jbeta primers. This table comes from immunoSEQ multiplex PCR, and its TCRdb copy is limited to in-frame clones, with some not included. The sample includes some 120,000 clones, roughly three quarters of them seen just once. Sequenced material: PBMCs. The origin of the receptors is a young man in good health and CMV-seronegative.

This clone has more than one count but fewer than ten. The genes are TRBV10-1 and TRBJ1-4; TRBD1 matches 7 bases. V shed 3 bases and J 6 bases; nucleotides not matched to a gene: 10. CDR1 and CDR2 from the germline V gene are WNHNN and SYGVQD (reference sequence). This CDR3 comprises 16 residues. CDR3: CASSDSLTGLDEKLFF. In nucleotides, the CDR3 is TGCGCCAGCAGTGATTCCCTGACAGGGCTGGATGAAAAACTGTTTTTT.

The chain links TRBV29-1 to TRBJ2-4; the match to TRBD2 covers 11 bases. The CDR3 is 16 residues long. Looked up from germline, CDR1 is SQVTM and CDR2 is ANQGSEA. J lost 3 bases, V lost 3 bases, and 7 bases had no gene match. CDR3 protein: CSVEALAGGSKNIQYF. The DNA for the CDR3 is TGCAGCGTTGAGGCTCTAGCGGGAGGTAGCAAAAACATTCAGTACTTC.

The CDR3 reads CASSYQAYTIYF. CDR3 nucleotide sequence: TGTGCCAGCAGCTACCAGGCATACACCATATATTTT. The chain joins TRBV5-6 to TRBJ1-3; D uncertain. CDR3 length equals 12 residues. V was shortened by 3 bases and J by 8 bases, with 9 bases between the two germline ends. The V gene's germline CDR1 is SGHDT and CDR2 YYEEEE.

This clone was counted once. One end of the junction fails to match germline, which may point to a read error. The rearrangement uses TRBV19 and TRBJ2-2, with D possibly being TRBD2 (6 bases). This CDR3 is 15 amino acids long. Germline V CDR1 and CDR2: LNHDA, SQIVND (reference sequence). The CDR3 spells CAGSIDRGSTGELFF. CDR3 bases: TGTGCCGGTAGTATAGACCGGGGGAGCACCGGGGAGCTGTTTTTT.

The genes are TRBV9 and TRBJ1-2; D unresolved. The CDR3 spans 14 residues. Deletions cut 2 bases from V and 4 bases from J, with 12 bases between. Per germline, CDR1 SGDLS and CDR2 YYNGEE. The CDR3 nucleotides read TGTGCCAGCAGCGTGGTCCAGATGCCCTATGGCTACACCTTC. Its protein product is CASSVVQMPYGYTF.

V usage is TRBV9 and J usage is TRBJ2-3; D perhaps matches TRBD2 (7 bases). Germline CDR1 and CDR2: SGDLS and YYNGEE. Deletions cut 4 bases from V and 5 bases from J, with 17 bases between. CDR3 length equals 15 residues. The CDR3 nucleotides read TGTGCCAGCAGCCTGGGGGGGCTTAGACAAGATACGCAGTATTTT. Amino acids: CASSLGGLRQDTQYF.

The chain carries TRBV30 and TRBJ2-1; TRBD2 matches 11 bases. J lost 2 bases, V lost 5 bases, and 11 bases had no gene match. The germline V gene encodes CDR1 GTSNPN and CDR2 SVGIG (reference sequence). There are 17 residues in the CDR3. The DNA for the CDR3 is TGTGCCTGGGCGGTAGCGGGAGGGCCGAAAACCTACAATGAGCAGTTCTTC. Amino acids: CAWAVAGGPKTYNEQFF.

V gene TRBV7-2 combines with J gene TRBJ1-6, with D hard to call. CDR1 and CDR2 (germline): SGHTA, FQGNSA. The CDR3 runs to 13 residues. Trimming took off 8 bases at V and 5 bases at J, with 10 bases between the two ends. CDR3 residues: CASGGRNNSPLHF. CDR3 bases: TGTGCCAGCGGAGGACGGAATAATTCACCCCTCCACTTT.

The chain is built from TRBV6-5 and TRBJ1-1; 9 bases map to TRBD1. Trimming at V came to 8 bases and at J to 2 bases, leaving 9 bases not matched to a gene. CDR1 is MNHEY, CDR2 SVGAGI, per germline. The CDR3 is made up of 15 amino acids. The chain's CDR3 is CASSYRGLGNTEAFF. In DNA form, the CDR3 reads TGTGCCAGCTCGTACAGGGGGCTGGGAAACACTGAAGCTTTCTTT.

This clone was recorded only once. The chain has TRBV7-3 and TRBJ2-3; possibly TRBD1 for D (5 bases). Trimming left V 2 bases short and J 6 bases short, with 9 bases between. Germline values: CDR1 SGHTA, CDR2 FQGTGA. This CDR3 spans 13 amino acids. CDR3: CASSLQGFDTQYF. The CDR3 nucleotides are TGTGCCAGCAGCTTACAGGGTTTTGATACGCAGTATTTT.

The V and J genes are TRBV11-3 and TRBJ2-2, with D hard to call. The CDR3 sequence is 13 residues long. Per germline, CDR1 SGHNT and CDR2 YENEEA. With 0 bases removed from V and 6 bases from J, the gap between germline ends came to 5 bases. The CDR3 reads CASSLDTAGELFF. DNA of the CDR3: TGTGCCAGCAGCTTAGATACAGCCGGGGAGCTGTTTTTT. The full variable domain, completed using reference TRBV11-3 and TRBJ2-2, is EAGVVQSPRYKIIEKKQPVAFWCNPISGHNTLYWYLQNLGQGPELLIRYENEEAVDDSQLPKDRFSAERLKGVDSTLKIQPAELGDSAVYLCASSLDTAGELFFGEGSRLTVL.

The CDR3 DNA reads as TGTGCCAGCAGTGAAGGGCAGGGAACGGATGGCTACACCTTC. It translates to CASSEGQGTDGYTF. This rearrangement joins TRBV6-1 to TRBJ1-2; D perhaps matches TRBD1 (5 bases). The CDR3 runs to 14 residues. Germline values: CDR1 MNHNS, CDR2 SASEGT. V lost 1 base to trimming and J lost 6 bases, with 12 bases between them.

This clone was seen a handful of times. The V and J genes are TRBV13 and TRBJ1-1, with D perhaps TRBD1 (6 bases). CDR3 length equals 12 residues. Germline-derived CDR1 and CDR2 are PRHDT and FYEKMQ (reference sequence). Trimming took 5 bases from V and 11 from J, leaving 15 bases between them. CDR3: CASSPRDTGAFF. For the CDR3, the DNA is TGTGCCAGCAGCCCCAGGGACACCGGGGCTTTCTTT.

The chain uses TRBV9 and TRBJ1-6; no reliable D call. This CDR3 is 14 amino acids long. The V end lost 4 bases, the J end lost 6 bases, and 11 bases lay between the germline ends. Per germline, CDR1 SGDLS and CDR2 YYNGEE. This CDR3 is CASSPVGSNSPLHF. For the CDR3, the DNA is TGTGCCAGCAGCCCCGTGGGCAGTAATTCACCCCTCCACTTT.

This sequence joins TRBV6-6 and TRBJ2-7, with TRBD1 identical over 9 bases. Unmatched junction bases numbered 7, after V lost 2 bases and J lost 2 bases. The CDR3 has 16 residues. The V gene's germline CDR1 is MNHNY and CDR2 SVGAGI (reference sequence). CDR3 DNA sequence: TGTGCCAGCAGTTACACACAGGGGGCTAGCACCTACGAGCAGTACGTC. Translating it yields CASSYTQGASTYEQYV.

The chain carries TRBV11-3 and TRBJ2-3, with 10 bases fitting TRBD2. Germline-derived CDR1 and CDR2 are SGHNT and YENEEA. V was clipped by 5 bases and J by 10 bases; unmatched bases: 9. This CDR3 spans 14 amino acids. The CDR3 coding sequence is TGTGCCAGCAGCCACAACGCCGGGACTAGCGCGCAGTATTTT. Protein product: CASSHNAGTSAQYF.

The J gene is TRBJ2-7, the V gene TRBV4-2; 9 nucleotides line up with TRBD1. V gave up 1 base and J gave up 2 bases; unmatched junction bases: 6. CDR1 is LGHNA and CDR2 is YNFKEQ in the germline V gene. CDR3 size: 16 residues. The CDR3 bases are TGTGCCAGCAGCCAAGGTGGCGGGACAGGGCCCTACGAGCAGTACTTC. Translated, it gives CASSQGGGTGPYEQYF.

The rearrangement uses TRBV5-1 and TRBJ2-1, with TRBD2 matching over 12 bases. Looked up from germline, CDR1 is SGHRS and CDR2 is YFSETQ. This CDR3 spans 16 amino acids. Trimming at V came to 2 bases and at J to 6 bases, leaving 6 bases not matched to a gene. CDR3 loop: CASSLLAGGPSNEQFF. The CDR3 DNA follows: TGCGCCAGCAGCTTACTAGCGGGAGGCCCGAGCAATGAGCAGTTCTTC.

The J gene is TRBJ2-7, the V gene TRBV5-1; a weak D match, TRBD1 (6 bases). Trimming removed 0 bases at V and 4 bases at J, with 11 bases between. Germline values: CDR1 SGHRS, CDR2 YFSETQ. The CDR3 is 14 amino acids. The CDR3 nucleotides read TGCGCCAGCAGCTTGGAGGCTGGACAGTACGAGCAGTACTTC. Its protein is CASSLEAGQYEQYF.